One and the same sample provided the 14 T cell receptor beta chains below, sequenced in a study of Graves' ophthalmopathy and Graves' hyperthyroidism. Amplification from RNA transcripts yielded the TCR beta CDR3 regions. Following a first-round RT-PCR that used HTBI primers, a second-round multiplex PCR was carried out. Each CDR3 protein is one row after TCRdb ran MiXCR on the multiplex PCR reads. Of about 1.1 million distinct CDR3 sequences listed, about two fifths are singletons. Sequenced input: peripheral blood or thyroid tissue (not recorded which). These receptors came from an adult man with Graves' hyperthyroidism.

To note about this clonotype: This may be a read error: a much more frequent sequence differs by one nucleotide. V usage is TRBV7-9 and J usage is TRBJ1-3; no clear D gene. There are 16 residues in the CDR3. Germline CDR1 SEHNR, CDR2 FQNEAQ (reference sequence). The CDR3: CASSSWTGIAGNTLYF. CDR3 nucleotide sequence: TGTGCCAGCAGCTCCTGGACCGGGATTGCTGGAAACACCCTATATTTT.

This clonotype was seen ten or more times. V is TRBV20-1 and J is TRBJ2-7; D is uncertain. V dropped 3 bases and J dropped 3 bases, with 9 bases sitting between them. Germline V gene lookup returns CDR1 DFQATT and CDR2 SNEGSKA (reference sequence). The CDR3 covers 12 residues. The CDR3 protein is CSASQSIYEQYF. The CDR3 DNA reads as TGCAGTGCTAGCCAGTCGATCTACGAGCAGTACTTC.

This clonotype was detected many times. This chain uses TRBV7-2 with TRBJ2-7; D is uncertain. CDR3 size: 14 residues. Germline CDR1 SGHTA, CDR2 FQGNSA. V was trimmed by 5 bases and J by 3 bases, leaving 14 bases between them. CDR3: CASSKDPAGYEQYF. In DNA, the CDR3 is TGTGCCAGCAGCAAGGACCCGGCAGGCTACGAGCAGTACTTC.

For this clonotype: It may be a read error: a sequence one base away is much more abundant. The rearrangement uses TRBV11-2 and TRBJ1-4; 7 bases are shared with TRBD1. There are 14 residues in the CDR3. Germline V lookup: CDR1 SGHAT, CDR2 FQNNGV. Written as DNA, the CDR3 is TGCGCCAGCACCACAGGGGTGTTTCGGGAAAAACCGTTTTTT. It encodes CASTTGVFREKPFF.

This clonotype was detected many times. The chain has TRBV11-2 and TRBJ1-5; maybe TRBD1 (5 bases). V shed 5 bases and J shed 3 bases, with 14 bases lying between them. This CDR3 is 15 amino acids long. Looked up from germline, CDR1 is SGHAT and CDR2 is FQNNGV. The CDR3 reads CASSQWGGTNQPQHF. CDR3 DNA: TGTGCCAGCAGCCAGTGGGGGGGTACCAATCAGCCCCAGCATTTT.

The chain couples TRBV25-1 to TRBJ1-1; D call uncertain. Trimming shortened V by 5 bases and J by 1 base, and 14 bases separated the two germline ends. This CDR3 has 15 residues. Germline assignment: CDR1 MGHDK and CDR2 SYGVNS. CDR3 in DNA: TGTGCCAGCAGTTTATCCGCCATGGGGAACACTGAAGCTTTCTTT. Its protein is CASSLSAMGNTEAFF.

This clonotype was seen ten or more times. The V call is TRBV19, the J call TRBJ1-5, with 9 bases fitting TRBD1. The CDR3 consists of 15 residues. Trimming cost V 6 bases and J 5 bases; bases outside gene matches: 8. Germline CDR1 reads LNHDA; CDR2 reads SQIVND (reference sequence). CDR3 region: CASSKGQGGYQPQHF. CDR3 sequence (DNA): TGTGCCAGTAGCAAGGGACAGGGAGGCTATCAGCCCCAGCATTTT.

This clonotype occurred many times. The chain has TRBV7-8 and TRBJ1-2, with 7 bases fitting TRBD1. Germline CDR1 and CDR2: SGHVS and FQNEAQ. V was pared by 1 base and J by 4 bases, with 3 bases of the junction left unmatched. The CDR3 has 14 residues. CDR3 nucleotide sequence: TGTGCCAGCAGCTTAGAGGGGACAGTCTATGGCTACACCTTC. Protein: CASSLEGTVYGYTF.

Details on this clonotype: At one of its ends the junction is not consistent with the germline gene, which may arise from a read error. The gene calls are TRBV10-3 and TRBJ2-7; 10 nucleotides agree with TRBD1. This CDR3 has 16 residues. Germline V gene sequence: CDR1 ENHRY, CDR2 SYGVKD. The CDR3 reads CASSYSGQGRFYEQYF. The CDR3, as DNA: TGTGCCAGCAGTTACTCGGGACAGGGGCGTTTCTACGAGCAGTACTTC.

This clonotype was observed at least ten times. CDR3 bases: TGCAGCGTTGAAGAGAGGGGGACTAGAAACACCATATATTTT. Translated: CSVEERGTRNTIYF. The gene calls are TRBV29-1 and TRBJ1-3; weak D call: TRBD1 (6 bases). The CDR3 is 14 residues long. Per the germline V gene, CDR1 is SQVTM and CDR2 is ANQGSEA. The ends were cut back, 0 bases at V and 5 bases at J, with 11 bases in the middle.

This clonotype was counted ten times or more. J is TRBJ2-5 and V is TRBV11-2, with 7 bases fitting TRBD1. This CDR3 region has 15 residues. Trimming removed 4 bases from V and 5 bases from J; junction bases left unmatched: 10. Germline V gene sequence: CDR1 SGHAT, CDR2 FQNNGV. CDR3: CASSSWDSSGETQYF. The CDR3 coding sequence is TGTGCCAGCAGCTCCTGGGACAGCTCCGGTGAGACCCAGTACTTC.

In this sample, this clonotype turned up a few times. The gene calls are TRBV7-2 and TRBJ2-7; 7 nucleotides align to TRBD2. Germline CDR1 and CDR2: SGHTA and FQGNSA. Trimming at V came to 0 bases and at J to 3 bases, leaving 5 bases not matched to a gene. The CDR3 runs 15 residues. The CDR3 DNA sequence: TGTGCCAGCAGCTTAGCTATAGCGGGCGTCTACGAGCAGTACTTC. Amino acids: CASSLAIAGVYEQYF.

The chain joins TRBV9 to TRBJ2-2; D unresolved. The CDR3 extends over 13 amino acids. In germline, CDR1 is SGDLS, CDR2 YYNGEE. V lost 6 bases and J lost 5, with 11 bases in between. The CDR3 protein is CASTYAPTGELFF. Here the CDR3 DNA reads TGTGCCAGCACTTATGCCCCGACCGGGGAGCTGTTTTTT. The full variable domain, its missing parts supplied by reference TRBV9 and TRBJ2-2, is DSGVTQTPKHLITATGQRVTLRCSPRSGDLSVYWYQQSLDQGLQFLIQYYNGEERAKGNILERFSAQQFPDLHSELNLSSLELGDSALYFCASTYAPTGELFFGEGSRLTVL.

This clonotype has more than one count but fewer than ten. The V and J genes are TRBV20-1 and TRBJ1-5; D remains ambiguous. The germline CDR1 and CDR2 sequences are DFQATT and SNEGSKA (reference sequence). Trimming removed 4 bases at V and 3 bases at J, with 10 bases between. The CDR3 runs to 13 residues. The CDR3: CSAISGPNQPQHF. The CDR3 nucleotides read TGCAGTGCTATTTCGGGCCCCAATCAGCCCCAGCATTTT.